This TCR beta chain was sequenced during a study of cytomegalovirus exposure and HLA in healthy donors. This CDR3 is built from 15 residues. Germline values: CDR1 SGHRS, CDR2 YFSETQ. V lost 1 base and J 1 base, leaving 11 bases between the germline ends. There were likely unrecorded immune exposures, though donors were nominally healthy when sampled. This clone was observed a single time. No antigen is known for it. Study results and limitations: When presence/absence was analysed, sequencing depth was taken to be roughly uniform across donors. Cytomegalovirus association was listed for about 180 TCR beta chains. The classifier was said to identify cytomegalovirus status with high specificity and sensitivity.

It was with 60 Vbeta and 13 Jbeta primers that the PCR ran. Sequencing used immunoSEQ multiplex PCR; TCRdb keeps in-frame clones, though not all of them. The data hold 95,000 to 150,000 clones, with 70% to 80% observed a single time. Specimen: PBMCs. This receptor was taken from a woman between 50 and 59 years old in good health and CMV-seropositive. The rearrangement links TRBV5-1 to TRBJ1-1; D is perhaps TRBD1 (5 bases). CDR3 sequence reads: CASSLRTGQNTEAFF. In DNA, the CDR3 is TGCGCCAGCAGCTTGCGCACAGGACAGAACACTGAAGCTTTCTTT.